This T cell receptor beta chain originates from a study of technical replicates of blood from a handful of donors. Profiled with immunoSEQ multiplex PCR; TCRdb holds only in-frame clones, not every one. The sample includes some 74,000 clones, 95% to 98% of them seen just once. Germline CDR1 SEHNR, CDR2 FQNEAQ (reference sequence). Germline trimming cut 5 bases from V and 5 bases from J; bases unmatched to any gene: 7. There are 15 residues in the CDR3. The chain has TRBV7-9 and TRBJ2-7; 12 bases fit TRBD2. The sequence was obtained from a human donor in good health. Sequences were obtained from T cells isolated from PBMCs. The DNA of the CDR3 is TGTGCCAGCAGCGCCCGGACTAGCGGGATCCACGAGCAGTACTTC. Translating it yields CASSARTSGIHEQYF.